This TCR beta chain came from a study of T cells in Graves' hyperthyroidism and ophthalmopathy. Hyperthyroidism of Graves' type that showed no ophthalmopathy progression within 18 months was stable. Germline assignment: CDR1 KGHSH and CDR2 LQKENI. V was clipped by 3 bases and J by 7 bases; unmatched bases: 5. The CDR3 length is 16 residues. Authors of the study amplified TCR beta CDR3 regions from RNA transcripts. With the HTBI primer set, the TCR CDR3 went through a first round of RT-PCR. Each CDR3 protein is one row after TCRdb ran MiXCR on the multiplex PCR reads. The table records roughly 420,000 distinct CDR3 sequences, 15% to 19% of them present only once.

This clonotype was obtained from a woman aged 18 to 35 with Graves' hyperthyroidism. The sample consisted of blood. This chain uses TRBV18 with TRBJ1-6; 11 bases agree with TRBD1. CDR3 sequence: CASSPGQGGTNSPLHF. DNA for the CDR3: TGTGCCAGCTCACCGGGACAGGGGGGCACAAATTCACCCCTCCACTTT. The full variable domain, in which reference TRBV18 and TRBJ1-6 provide the parts outside the CDR3, is NAGVMQNPRHLVRRRGQEARLRCSPMKGHSHVYWYRQLPEEGLKFMVYLQKENIIDESGMPKERFSAEFPKEGPSILRIQQVVRGDSAAYFCASSPGQGGTNSPLHFGNGTRLTVT.